Shown below are 2 T cell receptor beta chains from a single sample sequenced in a study of blood T cells in healthy people across ages. Primed by a sample-barcoded 5' primer and a J-beta primer mix, a second PCR proceeded for 7 to 11 cycles. One entry per CDR3 protein results from TCRdb running MiXCR on the 5' RACE reads. The sample records over 500,000 distinct CDR3 sequences, 45% to 60% being singletons. Source material: blood. The source is a woman older than 75 in good health.

This clonotype was detected many times. The chain links TRBV20-1 to TRBJ2-3; the D gene is possibly TRBD2 (7 bases). From germline, CDR1 is DFQATT and CDR2 SNEGSKA (reference sequence). This CDR3 is 14 amino acids long. Trimming cost V 1 base and J 4 bases, with 12 bases left between them. CDR3 in DNA: TGCAGTGCTAGAGCAGGGGAGGGTCCAGATACGCAGTATTTT. Amino acids: CSARAGEGPDTQYF.

This chain uses TRBV30 with TRBJ2-4; D remains ambiguous. The J call may not be correct, given that the DNA end is closer to TRBJ2-7. Germline values: CDR1 GTSNPN, CDR2 SVGIG (reference sequence). This CDR3 spans 12 amino acids. The CDR3 nucleotides are TGTGCCTGGAGCAACTCATTCTACGAGCAGTACTTC. It yields the protein CAWSNSFYEQYF.